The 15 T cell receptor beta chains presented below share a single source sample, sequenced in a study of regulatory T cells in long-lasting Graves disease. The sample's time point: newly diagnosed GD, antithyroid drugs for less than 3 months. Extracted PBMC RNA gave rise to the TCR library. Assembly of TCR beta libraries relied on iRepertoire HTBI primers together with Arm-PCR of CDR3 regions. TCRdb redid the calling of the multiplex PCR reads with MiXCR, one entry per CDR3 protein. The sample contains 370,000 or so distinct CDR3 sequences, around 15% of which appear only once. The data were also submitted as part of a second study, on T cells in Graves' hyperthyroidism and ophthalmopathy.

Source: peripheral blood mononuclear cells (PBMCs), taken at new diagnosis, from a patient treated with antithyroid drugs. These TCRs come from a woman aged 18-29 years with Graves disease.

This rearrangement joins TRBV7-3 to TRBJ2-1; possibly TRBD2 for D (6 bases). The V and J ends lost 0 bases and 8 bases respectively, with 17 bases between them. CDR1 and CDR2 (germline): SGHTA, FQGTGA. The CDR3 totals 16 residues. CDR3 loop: CASSLTTGGWEDEQFF. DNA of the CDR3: TGTGCCAGCAGCTTAACGACTGGCGGTTGGGAGGATGAGCAGTTCTTC.

CDR3 loop: CASSDWDSESNQPQHF. The CDR3 DNA follows: TGTGCCAGCAGTGATTGGGACAGCGAGAGCAATCAGCCCCAGCATTTT. The genes are TRBV6-1 and TRBJ1-5, with 7 positions matching TRBD1. V lost 3 bases to trimming and J lost 1 base; unmatched junction nucleotides: 6. The CDR3 is 16 residues long. CDR1 MNHNS and CDR2 SASEGT come from the germline V gene.

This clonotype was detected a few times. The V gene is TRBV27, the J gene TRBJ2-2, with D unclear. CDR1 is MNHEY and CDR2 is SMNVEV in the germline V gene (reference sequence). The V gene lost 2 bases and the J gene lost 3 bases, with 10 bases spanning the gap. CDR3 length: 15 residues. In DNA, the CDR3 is TGTGCCAGCAGTTTAGCCTTACGGTACACCGGGGAGCTGTTTTTT. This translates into CASSLALRYTGELFF.

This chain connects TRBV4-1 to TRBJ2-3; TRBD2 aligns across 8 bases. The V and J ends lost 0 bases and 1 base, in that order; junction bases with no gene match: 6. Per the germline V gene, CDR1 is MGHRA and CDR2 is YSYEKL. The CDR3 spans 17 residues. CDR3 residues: CASSQEWSGSGTDTQYF. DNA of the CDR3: TGCGCCAGCAGCCAAGAGTGGAGCGGGAGCGGCACAGATACGCAGTATTTT.

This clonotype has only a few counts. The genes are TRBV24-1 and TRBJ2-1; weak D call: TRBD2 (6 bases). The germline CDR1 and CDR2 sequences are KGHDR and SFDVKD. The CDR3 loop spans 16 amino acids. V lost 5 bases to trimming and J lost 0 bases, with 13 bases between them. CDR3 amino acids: CATSASDGSSYNEQFF. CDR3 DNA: TGTGCCACCAGTGCCAGTGACGGGAGCTCCTACAATGAGCAGTTCTTC.

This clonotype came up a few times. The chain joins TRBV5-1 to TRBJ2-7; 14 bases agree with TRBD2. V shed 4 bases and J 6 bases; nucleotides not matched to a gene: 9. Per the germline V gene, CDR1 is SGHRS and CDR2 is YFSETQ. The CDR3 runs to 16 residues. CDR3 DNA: TGCGCCAGCAGCAGCCAAGGGACTAGCGGGAGTCGCGAGCAGTACTTC. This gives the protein CASSSQGTSGSREQYF.

CDR3 region: CASSLAAGTGSTDTQYF. The CDR3 nucleotides are TGTGCCAGCAGCTTAGCCGCCGGGACAGGGAGCACAGATACGCAGTATTTT. V and J are TRBV7-2 and TRBJ2-3; 9 positions match TRBD1. This CDR3 is built from 17 residues. Unmatched junction bases numbered 4, after V lost 0 bases and J lost 0 bases. The germline V gene has CDR1 SGHTA and CDR2 FQGNSA.

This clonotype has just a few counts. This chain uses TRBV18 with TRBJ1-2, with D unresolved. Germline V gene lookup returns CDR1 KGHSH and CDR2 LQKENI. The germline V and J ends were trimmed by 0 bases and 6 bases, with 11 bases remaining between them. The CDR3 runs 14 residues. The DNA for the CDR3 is TGTGCCAGCTCACCACCGGCCAACATGGATGGCTACACCTTC. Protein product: CASSPPANMDGYTF.

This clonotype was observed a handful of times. The CDR3: CSAKEAGNANEQYF. In DNA, the CDR3 is TGCAGTGCTAAAGAGGCGGGGAATGCGAACGAGCAGTACTTC. V is TRBV20-1 and J is TRBJ2-7; D is possibly TRBD2 (6 bases). CDR1 is DFQATT, CDR2 SNEGSKA, per germline (reference sequence). The CDR3 spans 14 residues. The V end lost 4 bases, the J end lost 5 bases, and 18 bases lay between the germline ends.

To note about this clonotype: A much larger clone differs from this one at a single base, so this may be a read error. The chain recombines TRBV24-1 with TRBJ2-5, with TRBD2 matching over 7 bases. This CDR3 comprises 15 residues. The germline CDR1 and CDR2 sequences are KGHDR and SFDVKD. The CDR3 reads CVTSDLFSGQETQYF. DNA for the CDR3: TGTGTCACCAGTGATTTATTTAGCGGGCAAGAGACCCAGTACTTC.

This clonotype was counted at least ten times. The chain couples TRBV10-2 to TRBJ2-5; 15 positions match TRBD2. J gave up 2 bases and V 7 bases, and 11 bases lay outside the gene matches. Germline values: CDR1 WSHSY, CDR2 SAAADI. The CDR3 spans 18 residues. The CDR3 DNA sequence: TGCGCCAGCAACCCAGGACTAGCGGGGGGGCCCCAGCAAGAGACCCAGTACTTC. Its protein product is CASNPGLAGGPQQETQYF.

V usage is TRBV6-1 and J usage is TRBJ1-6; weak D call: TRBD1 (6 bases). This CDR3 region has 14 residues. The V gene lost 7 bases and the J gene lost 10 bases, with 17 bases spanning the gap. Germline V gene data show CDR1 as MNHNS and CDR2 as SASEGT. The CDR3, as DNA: TGTGCCAGCACCTCGGGGGGGGGCGGGTCACCCCTCCACTTT. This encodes CASTSGGGGSPLHF.

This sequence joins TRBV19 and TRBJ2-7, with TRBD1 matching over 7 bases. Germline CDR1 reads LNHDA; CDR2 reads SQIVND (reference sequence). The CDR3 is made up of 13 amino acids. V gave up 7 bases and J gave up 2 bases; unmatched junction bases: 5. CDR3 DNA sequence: TGTGCCAGTAAGAGACAGGGTGCCTACGAGCAGTACTTC. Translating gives CASKRQGAYEQYF.

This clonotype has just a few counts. The CDR3 is CASSQDRFLSMRTYEQYF. The CDR3 DNA reads TGTGCCAGCAGCCAAGATCGGTTTCTTAGCATGAGGACCTACGAGCAGTACTTC. The chain carries TRBV3-1 and TRBJ2-7, with D hard to call. CDR3 size: 18 residues. Trimming left V 0 bases short and J 2 bases short, with 20 bases between. From germline, CDR1 is LGHDT and CDR2 YNNKEL (reference sequence).

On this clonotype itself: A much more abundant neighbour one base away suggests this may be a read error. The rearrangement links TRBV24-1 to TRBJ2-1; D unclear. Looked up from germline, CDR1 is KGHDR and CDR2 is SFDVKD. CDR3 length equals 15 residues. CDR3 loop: CATSDPKLSYNGQFF. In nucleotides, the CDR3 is TGTGCCACCAGTGACCCCAAACTCTCCTACAATGGGCAGTTCTTC.